The clone carrying this TCR beta chain was seen ten or more times. The target antigen is unknown. Newly diagnosed patients aged 18 to 65 had hyperthyroidism of under 2 months' duration. Uncontrolled infections, other autoimmune diseases, pregnancy or lactation led to exclusion of patients. The source of the sample is a study of T cells in Graves' hyperthyroidism and ophthalmopathy. As for the study in general: Before treatment of any kind, peripheral blood was taken at initial diagnosis. Study-level results: A model of 13 V-J features distinguished ophthalmopathy from stable hyperthyroidism.

The V gene's germline CDR1 is SEHNR and CDR2 FQNEAQ (reference sequence). The ends were cut back, 1 base at V and 3 bases at J, with 10 bases in the middle. There are 14 residues in the CDR3. Amplification of TCR beta CDR3 regions was performed using RNA transcripts as template. TCR CDR3 underwent first-round RT-PCR with the HTBI primer set. TCRdb re-called the multiplex PCR reads with MiXCR, one entry per CDR3 protein. The sample yields under 250,000 distinct CDR3 sequences, about a sixth seen once. This chain links TRBV7-9 with TRBJ2-7; tentatively, D is TRBD2 (5 bases). This TCR derives from a woman aged 45-59 years with Graves' hyperthyroidism. The sequencing input was blood. The CDR3 DNA reads as TGTGCCAGCAGCTTAGGAGAGGGTGTCTACGAGCAGTACTTC. Amino acid sequence: CASSLGEGVYEQYF.